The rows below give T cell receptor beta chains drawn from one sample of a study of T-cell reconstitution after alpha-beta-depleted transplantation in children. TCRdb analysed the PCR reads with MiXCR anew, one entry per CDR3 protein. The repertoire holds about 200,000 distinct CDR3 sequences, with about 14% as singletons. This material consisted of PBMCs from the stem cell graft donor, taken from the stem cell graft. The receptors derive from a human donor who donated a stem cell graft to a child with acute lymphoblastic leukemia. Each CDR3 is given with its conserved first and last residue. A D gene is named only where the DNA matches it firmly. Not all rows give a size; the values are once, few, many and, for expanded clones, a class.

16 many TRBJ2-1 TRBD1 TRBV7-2 TGTGCCAGCAGCTTAGCGACAGGGATGGGCTACAATGAGCAGTTCTTC CASSLATGMGYNEQFF
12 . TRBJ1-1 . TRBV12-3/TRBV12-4 TGTGCCAGCAGTTTTAGTCAGGGAGTAGCTTTCTTT CASSFSQGVAFF
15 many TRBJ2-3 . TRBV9 TGTGCCAGCACCCCCGGGGGCTTTAACACAGATACGCAGTATTTT CASTPGGFNTDTQYF
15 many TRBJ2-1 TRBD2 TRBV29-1 TGCAGCCCCTTTGTCGCGGCTAGCGGGAGTAATGAGCAGTTCTTC CSPFVAASGSNEQFF
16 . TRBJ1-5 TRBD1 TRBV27 TGTGCCAGCAGTTTATCAATTGGGACAGGGCTTCAGCCCCAGCATTTT CASSLSIGTGLQPQHF
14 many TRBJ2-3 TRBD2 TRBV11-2 TGTGCCAGCACCCCGGGACTAGCCACAGATACGCAGTATTTT CASTPGLATDTQYF
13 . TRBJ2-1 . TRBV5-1 TGCGCCAGCAGCGTCAATCCGAACAATGAGCAGTTCTTC CASSVNPNNEQFF
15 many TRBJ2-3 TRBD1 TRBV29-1 TGCAGCGCCACACGGGACAGGGAGGTAACAGATACGCAGTATTTT CSATRDREVTDTQYF
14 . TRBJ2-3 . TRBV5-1 TGCGCCAGCAGCTTGGACCCAACCACAGATACGCAGTATTTT CASSLDPTTDTQYF
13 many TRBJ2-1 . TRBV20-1 TGCAGTGCCCCGGGACTCAGAAACAATGAGCAGTTCTTC CSAPGLRNNEQFF
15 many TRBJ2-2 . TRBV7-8 TGTGCCAGCAGCTTATCGCTAGCTGAGACCGGGGAGCTGTTTTTT CASSLSLAETGELFF
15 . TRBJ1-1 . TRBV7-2 TGTGCCAGCAGCCTACGACACTTTAGTAGCACTGAAGCTTTCTTT CASSLRHFSSTEAFF
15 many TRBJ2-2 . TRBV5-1 TGCGCCAGCAGCTCGACAGGTGCGAACACCGGGGAGCTGTTTTTT CASSSTGANTGELFF
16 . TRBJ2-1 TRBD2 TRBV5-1 TGCGCCAGCAGCTCCCTAAGCGGGAGGGCTGTGAATGAGCAGTTCTTC CASSSLSGRAVNEQFF
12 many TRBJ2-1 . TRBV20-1 TGCAGTGCTCGAGTCAGCGTCGGAGAGCAGTTCTTC CSARVSVGEQFF
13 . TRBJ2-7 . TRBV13 TGTGCCATCAGCTTTGGGAGCTCCTACGAGCAGTACTTC CAISFGSSYEQYF
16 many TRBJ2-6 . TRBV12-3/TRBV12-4 TGTGCCAGCAGTTCGGTCCGAAACTCTGGGGCCAACGTCCTGACTTTC CASSSVRNSGANVLTF
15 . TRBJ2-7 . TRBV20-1 TGCAGTGCCCACTGGGGTGGGGATTCAACTTACGAGCAGTACTTC CSAHWGGDSTYEQYF
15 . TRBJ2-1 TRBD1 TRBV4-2 TGTGCCAGCAGCCGAAGCGACAGGGGGGGCAATGAGCAGTTCTTC CASSRSDRGGNEQFF
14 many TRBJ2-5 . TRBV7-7 TGTGCCAGCAGCTTAAATCGGGGGCAAGAGACCCAGTACTTC CASSLNRGQETQYF
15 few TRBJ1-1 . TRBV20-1 TGCAGTGCTAGAGTAGTCCTAGAGATGAACACTGAAGCTTTCTTT CSARVVLEMNTEAFF
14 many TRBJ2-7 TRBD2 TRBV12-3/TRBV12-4 TGTGCCAGCAGTCTGGCTAGCGGTGACTACGAGCAGTACTTC CASSLASGDYEQYF
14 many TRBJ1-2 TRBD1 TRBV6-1 TGTGCCAGCAGGCTCTCGGGGACAGACTATGGCTACACCTTC CASRLSGTDYGYTF
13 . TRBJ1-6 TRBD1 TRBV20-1 TGCAGTGCTTACCGCGACAGGGATTCACCCCTCCACTTT CSAYRDRDSPLHF
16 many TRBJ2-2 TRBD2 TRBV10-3 TGTGCCACCAAGTCGACTAGCGGGAGGGGGACCGGGGAGCTGTTTTTT CATKSTSGRGTGELFF
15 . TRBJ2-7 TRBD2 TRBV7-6 TGTGCCAGCAGCCCCTTCGGAGTAGCGGGAGCAGGGGAGTACTTC CASSPFGVAGAGEYF
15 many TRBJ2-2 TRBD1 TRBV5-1 TGCGCCAGCAGCGCAGACAGGGTAGAAACCGGGGAGCTGTTTTTT CASSADRVETGELFF
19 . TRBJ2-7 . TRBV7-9 TGTACCATCAGCGCAGCAATATTGGGAGACGAGGAGTTACCCTACGAGCAGTACTTC CTISAAILGDEELPYEQYF
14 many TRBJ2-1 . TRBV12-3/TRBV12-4 TGTGCCAGCAGTTTAGGACTAGCCTACAATGAGCAGTTCTTC CASSLGLAYNEQFF
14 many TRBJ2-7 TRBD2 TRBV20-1 TGCAGTGCTGCCCCCGGGACTAGCGACTACGAGCAGTACTTC CSAAPGTSDYEQYF
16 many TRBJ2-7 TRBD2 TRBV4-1 TGCGCCAGCAGCCAAGAGGGTCTAGCGGGAGCTAGGGAGCAGTACTTC CASSQEGLAGAREQYF
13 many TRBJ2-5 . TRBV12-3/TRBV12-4 TGTGCCAGCAGTTCGGGGGGCCTGGAGACCCAGTACTTC CASSSGGLETQYF
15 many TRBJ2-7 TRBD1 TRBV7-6 TGTGCCAGCAGCGGACGTGGGGACAGGGAGGCCGAGCAGTACTTC CASSGRGDREAEQYF
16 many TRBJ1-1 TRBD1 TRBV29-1 TGCAGCGTTGAAATGACAGGGGGCGCGTGGGACACTGAAGCTTTCTTT CSVEMTGGAWDTEAFF
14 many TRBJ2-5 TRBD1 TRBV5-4 TGTGCCAGCAGCTTACGGACAGGGACACAGACCCAGTACTTC CASSLRTGTQTQYF
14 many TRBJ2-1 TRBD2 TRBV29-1 TGCAGCGAATCCCGCACTAGCGGGAGCGATGAGCAGTTCTTC CSESRTSGSDEQFF
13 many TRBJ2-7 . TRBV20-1 TGCAGTGCTAGAGTTTCGGGGAAGGGCGAGCAGTACTTC CSARVSGKGEQYF
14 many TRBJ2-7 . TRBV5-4 TGTGCCAGCAGCCTACAGGGCACCTGGGGATTCTTGGTTTTC CASSLQGTWGFLVF
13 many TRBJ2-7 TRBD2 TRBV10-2 TGCGCCAGCTCTAGCGGGAGTATCCACGAGCAGTACTTC CASSSGSIHEQYF
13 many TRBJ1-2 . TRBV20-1 TGCAGTGCTAGAGCACAGGCTAACTATGGCTACACCTTC CSARAQANYGYTF
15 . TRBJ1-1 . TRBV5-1 TGCGCCAGCAGCTTAAGGACAGACATGAACACTGAAGCTTTCTTT CASSLRTDMNTEAFF
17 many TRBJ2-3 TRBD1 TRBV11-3 TGTGCCAGCAGCCTAGATGAAATCGGACAGGGGGGCGATACGCAGTATTTT CASSLDEIGQGGDTQYF
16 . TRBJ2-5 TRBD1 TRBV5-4 TGTGCCAGCAGCTTACTAAAGGGACAGGGAGGAGAGACCCAGTACTTC CASSLLKGQGGETQYF
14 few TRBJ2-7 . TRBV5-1 TGCGCCAGCCACGAGGGGGGGAACTCCTACGAGCAGTACTTC CASHEGGNSYEQYF
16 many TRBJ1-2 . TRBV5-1 TGCGCCAGCAGCTCGTGGTCGGTGTCGGATACGAGGGGCTACACCTTC CASSSWSVSDTRGYTF
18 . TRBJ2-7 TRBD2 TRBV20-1 TGCAGTGCTAGGGGCCCGGCAGCGGGAGGTCCTCTCTCCTACGAGCAGTACTTC CSARGPAAGGPLSYEQYF
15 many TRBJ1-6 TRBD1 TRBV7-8 TGTGCCAGCAGCTTCATGGACAGGGGGGCTTCACCCCTCCACTTT CASSFMDRGASPLHF
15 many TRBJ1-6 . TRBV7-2 TGTGCCAGCAGCTCACGTCAGGGGACCCATTCACCCCTCCACTTT CASSSRQGTHSPLHF
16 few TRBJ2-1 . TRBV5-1 TGCGCCAGCAGTCGGGACTCTTCCTTCTCCTACAATGAGCAGTTCTTC CASSRDSSFSYNEQFF
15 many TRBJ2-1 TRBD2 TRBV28 TGTGCCAGCTCAGGTGCGCTAGCGGGTAGGAATGAGCAGTTCTTC CASSGALAGRNEQFF